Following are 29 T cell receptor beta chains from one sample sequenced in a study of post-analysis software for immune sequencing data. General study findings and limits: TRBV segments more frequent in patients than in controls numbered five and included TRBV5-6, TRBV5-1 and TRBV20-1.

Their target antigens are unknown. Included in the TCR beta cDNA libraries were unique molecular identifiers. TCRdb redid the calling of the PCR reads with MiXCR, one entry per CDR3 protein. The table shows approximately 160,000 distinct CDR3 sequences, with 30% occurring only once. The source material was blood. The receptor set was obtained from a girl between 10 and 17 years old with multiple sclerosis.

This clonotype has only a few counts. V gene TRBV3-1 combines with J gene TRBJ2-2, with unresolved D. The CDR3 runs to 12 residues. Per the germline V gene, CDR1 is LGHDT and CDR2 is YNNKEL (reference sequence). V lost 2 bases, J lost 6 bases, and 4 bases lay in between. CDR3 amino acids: CASSQQAGELFF. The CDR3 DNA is TGTGCCAGCAGCCAACAGGCCGGGGAGCTGTTTTTT.

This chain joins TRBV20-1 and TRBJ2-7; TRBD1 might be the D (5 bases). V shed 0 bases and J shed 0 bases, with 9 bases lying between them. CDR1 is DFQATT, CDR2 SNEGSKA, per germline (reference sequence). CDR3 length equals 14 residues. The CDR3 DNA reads TGCAGTGCTAGAGACAGGGTCGACTCCTACGAGCAGTACTTC. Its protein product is CSARDRVDSYEQYF.

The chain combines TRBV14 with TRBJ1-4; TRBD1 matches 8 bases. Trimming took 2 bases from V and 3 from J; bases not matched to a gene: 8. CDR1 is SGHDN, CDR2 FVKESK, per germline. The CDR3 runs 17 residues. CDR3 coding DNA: TGTGCCAGCAGCCAACCAAGTGGGGGACAGGCTAATGAAAAACTGTTTTTT. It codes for CASSQPSGGQANEKLFF. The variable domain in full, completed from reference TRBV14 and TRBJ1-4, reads EAGVTQFPSHSVIEKGQTVTLRCDPISGHDNLYWYRRVMGKEIKFLLHFVKESKQDESGMPNNRFLAERTGGTYSTLKVQPAELEDSGVYFCASSQPSGGQANEKLFFGSGTQLSVL.

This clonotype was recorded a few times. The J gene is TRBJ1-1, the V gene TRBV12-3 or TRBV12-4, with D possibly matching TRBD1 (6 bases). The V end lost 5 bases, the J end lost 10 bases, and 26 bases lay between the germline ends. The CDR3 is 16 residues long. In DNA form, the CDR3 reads TGTGCCAGCAGTCTAATGAGTGGGGGGCCGAGACGGGGAGCTTTCTTT. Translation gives CASSLMSGGPRRGAFF.

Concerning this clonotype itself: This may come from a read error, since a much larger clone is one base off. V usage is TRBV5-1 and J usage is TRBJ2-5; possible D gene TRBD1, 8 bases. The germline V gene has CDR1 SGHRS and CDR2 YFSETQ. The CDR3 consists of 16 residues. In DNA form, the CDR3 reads TGCGTCAGCAGCTTGGGAGCTACAGGGGGGGAAGAGACCCAGTACTTC. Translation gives CVSSLGATGGEETQYF. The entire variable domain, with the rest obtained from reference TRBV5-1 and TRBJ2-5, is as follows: KAGVTQTPRYLIKTRGQQVTLSCSPISGHRSVSWYQQTPGQGLQFLFEYFSETQRNKGNFPGRFSGRQFSNSRSEMNVSTLELGDSALYLCVSSLGATGGEETQYFGPGTRLLVL.

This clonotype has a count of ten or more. The CDR3 region has the DNA TGTGCCAGCAGTTCTCAAATCTCGTTCCCTCACTACGAGCAGTACTTC. This codes for CASSSQISFPHYEQYF. The genes are TRBV28 and TRBJ2-7; D is undetermined. The V end was cut by 4 bases, the J end by 3 bases, with 19 bases between. This CDR3 contains 16 residues. CDR1 is MDHEN, CDR2 SYDVKM, per germline.

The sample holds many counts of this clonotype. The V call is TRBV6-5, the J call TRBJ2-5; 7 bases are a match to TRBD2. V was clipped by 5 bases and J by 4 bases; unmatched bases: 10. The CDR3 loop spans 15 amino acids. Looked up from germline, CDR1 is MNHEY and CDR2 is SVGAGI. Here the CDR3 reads CASSTSGINGETQYF. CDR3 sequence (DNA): TGTGCCAGCAGTACCAGCGGGATCAACGGAGAGACCCAGTACTTC.

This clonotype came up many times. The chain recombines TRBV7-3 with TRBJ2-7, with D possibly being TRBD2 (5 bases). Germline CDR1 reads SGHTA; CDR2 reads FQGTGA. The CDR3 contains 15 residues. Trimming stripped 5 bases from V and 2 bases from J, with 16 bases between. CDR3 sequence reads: CASSPPLRDTYEQYF. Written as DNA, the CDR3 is TGTGCCAGCAGCCCCCCGTTACGGGATACCTACGAGCAGTACTTC.

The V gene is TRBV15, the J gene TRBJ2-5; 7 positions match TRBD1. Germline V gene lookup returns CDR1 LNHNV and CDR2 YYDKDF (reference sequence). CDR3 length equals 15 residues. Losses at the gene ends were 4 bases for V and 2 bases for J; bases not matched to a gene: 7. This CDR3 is CATSTGTVFQETQYF. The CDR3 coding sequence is TGTGCCACCAGCACCGGGACAGTTTTTCAAGAGACCCAGTACTTC.

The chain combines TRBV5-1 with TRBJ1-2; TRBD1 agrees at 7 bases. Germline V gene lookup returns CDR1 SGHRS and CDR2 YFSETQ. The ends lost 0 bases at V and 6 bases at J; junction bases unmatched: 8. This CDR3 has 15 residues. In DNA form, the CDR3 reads TGCGCCAGCAGCTTGGGGGTGAGACAGGGCGATGGCTACACCTTC. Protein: CASSLGVRQGDGYTF.

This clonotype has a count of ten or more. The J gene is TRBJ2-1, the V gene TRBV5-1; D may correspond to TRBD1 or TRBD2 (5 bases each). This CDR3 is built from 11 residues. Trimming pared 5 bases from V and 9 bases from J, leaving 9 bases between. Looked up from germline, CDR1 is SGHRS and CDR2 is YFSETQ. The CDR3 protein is CASRLGVEQFF. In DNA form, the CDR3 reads TGCGCCAGCAGACTGGGGGTTGAGCAGTTCTTC.

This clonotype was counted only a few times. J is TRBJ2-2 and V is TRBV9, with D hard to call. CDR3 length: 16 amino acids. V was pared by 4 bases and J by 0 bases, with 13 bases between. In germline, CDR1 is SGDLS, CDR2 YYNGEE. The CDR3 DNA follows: TGTGCCAGCAGCCCCTCGGGCAGAGCGAACACCGGGGAGCTGTTTTTT. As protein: CASSPSGRANTGELFF.

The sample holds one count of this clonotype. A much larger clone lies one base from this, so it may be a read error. CDR3 loop: CASSPPSGPAYNEQFF. CDR3 in DNA: TGTGCCAGCAGCCCACCTAGCGGACCTGCATACAATGAGCAGTTCTTC. The chain recombines TRBV7-9 with TRBJ2-1; 7 bases are a match to TRBD2. This CDR3 has 16 residues. Losses at the gene ends were 5 bases for V and 4 bases for J; bases not matched to a gene: 11. Germline lookup yields CDR1 SEHNR and CDR2 FQNEAQ (reference sequence).

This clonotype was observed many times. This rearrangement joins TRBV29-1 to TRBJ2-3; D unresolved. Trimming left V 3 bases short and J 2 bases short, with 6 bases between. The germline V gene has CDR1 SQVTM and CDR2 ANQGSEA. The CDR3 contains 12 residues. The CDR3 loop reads CSVEAVTDTQYF. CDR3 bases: TGCAGCGTTGAGGCGGTCACAGATACGCAGTATTTT.

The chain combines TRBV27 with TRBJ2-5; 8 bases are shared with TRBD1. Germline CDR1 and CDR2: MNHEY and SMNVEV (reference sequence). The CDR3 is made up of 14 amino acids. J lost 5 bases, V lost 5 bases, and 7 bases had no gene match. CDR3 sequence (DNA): TGTGCCAGCAGTACTTGGACAGGGAGGGAGACCCAGTACTTC. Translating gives CASSTWTGRETQYF.

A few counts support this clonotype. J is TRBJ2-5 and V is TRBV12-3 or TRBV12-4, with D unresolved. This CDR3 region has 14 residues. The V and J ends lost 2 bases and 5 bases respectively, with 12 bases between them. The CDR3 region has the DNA TGTGCCAGCAGTTTACAGATCCTTCAGGAGACCCAGTACTTC. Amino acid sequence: CASSLQILQETQYF.

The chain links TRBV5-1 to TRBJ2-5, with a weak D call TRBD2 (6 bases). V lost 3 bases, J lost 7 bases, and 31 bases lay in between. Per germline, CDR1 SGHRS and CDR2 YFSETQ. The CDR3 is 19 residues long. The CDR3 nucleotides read TGCGCCAGCAGCTCATCCCCGGGATCCAATGTAGCGGCCCGGAGGACCCAGTACTTC. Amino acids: CASSSSPGSNVAARRTQYF.

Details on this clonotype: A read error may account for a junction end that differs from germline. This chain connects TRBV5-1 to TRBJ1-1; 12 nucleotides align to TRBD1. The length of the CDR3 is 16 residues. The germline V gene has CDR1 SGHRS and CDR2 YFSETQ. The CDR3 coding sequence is TGCGCCAGCAGCTTGGCGCTTGGGACAGGGGGCACTAAAGCTTTCTTT. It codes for CASSLALGTGGTKAFF.

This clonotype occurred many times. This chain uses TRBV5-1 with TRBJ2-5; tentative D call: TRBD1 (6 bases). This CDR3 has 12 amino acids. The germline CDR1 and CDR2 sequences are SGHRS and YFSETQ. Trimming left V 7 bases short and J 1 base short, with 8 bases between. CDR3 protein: CASGQPQETQYF. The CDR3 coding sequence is TGCGCCAGCGGACAGCCCCAAGAGACCCAGTACTTC.

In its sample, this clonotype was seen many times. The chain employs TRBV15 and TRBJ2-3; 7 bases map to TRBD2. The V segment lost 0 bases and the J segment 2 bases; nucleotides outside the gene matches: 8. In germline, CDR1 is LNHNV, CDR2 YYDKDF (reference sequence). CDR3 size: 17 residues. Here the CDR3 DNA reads TGTGCCACCAGCAGAGATATAGCAGCGGGGACCACAGATACGCAGTATTTT. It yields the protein CATSRDIAAGTTDTQYF.

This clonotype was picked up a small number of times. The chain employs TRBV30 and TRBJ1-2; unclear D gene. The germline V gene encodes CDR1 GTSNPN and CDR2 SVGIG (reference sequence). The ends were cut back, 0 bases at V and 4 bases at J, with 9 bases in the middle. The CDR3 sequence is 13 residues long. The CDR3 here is CAWSVGQPYGYTF. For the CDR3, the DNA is TGTGCCTGGAGTGTAGGGCAGCCCTATGGCTACACCTTC.

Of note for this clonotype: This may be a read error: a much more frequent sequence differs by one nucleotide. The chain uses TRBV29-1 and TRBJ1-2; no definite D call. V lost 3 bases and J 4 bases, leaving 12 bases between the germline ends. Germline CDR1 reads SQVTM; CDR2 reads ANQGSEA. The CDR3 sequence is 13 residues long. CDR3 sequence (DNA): TGCAGCGTTGATCAACAGTTTCCCTATGGCTACACCTTC. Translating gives CSVDQQFPYGYTF.

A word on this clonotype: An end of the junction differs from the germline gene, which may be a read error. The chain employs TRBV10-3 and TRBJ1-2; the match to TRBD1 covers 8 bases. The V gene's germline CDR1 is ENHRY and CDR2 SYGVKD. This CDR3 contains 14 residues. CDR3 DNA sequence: TGTGCCATCAGTGGACAGGGGTTGGACTATGGCGACACCTTC. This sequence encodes CAISGQGLDYGDTF.

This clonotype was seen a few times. The CDR3 region has the DNA TGTGCCAGCAGCGTAGATGGGACTACCTACAACGAGCAGTACTTC. The encoded protein is CASSVDGTTYNEQYF. V and J are TRBV9 and TRBJ2-4, with 7 nucleotides matching TRBD2. Near its end, the DNA agrees better with TRBJ2-7, so the J call may be wrong. CDR3 length equals 15 residues. Germline V gene sequence: CDR1 SGDLS, CDR2 YYNGEE.

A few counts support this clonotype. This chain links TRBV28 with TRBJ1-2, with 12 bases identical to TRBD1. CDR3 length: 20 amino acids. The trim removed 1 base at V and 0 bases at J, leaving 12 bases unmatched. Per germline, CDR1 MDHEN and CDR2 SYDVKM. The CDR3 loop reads CASSLLGFRDRGRANYGYTF. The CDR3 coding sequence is TGTGCCAGCAGTTTATTAGGCTTCCGGGACAGGGGGCGAGCTAACTATGGCTACACCTTC.

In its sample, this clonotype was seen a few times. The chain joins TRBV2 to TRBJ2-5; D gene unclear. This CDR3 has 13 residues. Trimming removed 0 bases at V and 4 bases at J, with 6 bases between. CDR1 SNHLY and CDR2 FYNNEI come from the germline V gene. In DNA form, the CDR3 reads TGTGCCAGCAGTGAAGCATGGGGAGAGACCCAGTACTTC. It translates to CASSEAWGETQYF. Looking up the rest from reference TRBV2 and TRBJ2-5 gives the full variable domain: EPEVTQTPSHQVTQMGQEVILRCVPISNHLYFYWYRQILGQKVEFLVSFYNNEISEKSEIFDDQFSVERPDGSNFTLKIRSTKLEDSAMYFCASSEAWGETQYFGPGTRLLVL.

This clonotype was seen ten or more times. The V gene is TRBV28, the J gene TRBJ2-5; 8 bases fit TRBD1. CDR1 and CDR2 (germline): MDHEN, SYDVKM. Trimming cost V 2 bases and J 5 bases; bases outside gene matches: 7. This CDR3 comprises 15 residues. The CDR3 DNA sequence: TGTGCCAGCAGTTTAAGGGCCAGGGGGCGGGAGACCCAGTACTTC. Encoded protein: CASSLRARGRETQYF.

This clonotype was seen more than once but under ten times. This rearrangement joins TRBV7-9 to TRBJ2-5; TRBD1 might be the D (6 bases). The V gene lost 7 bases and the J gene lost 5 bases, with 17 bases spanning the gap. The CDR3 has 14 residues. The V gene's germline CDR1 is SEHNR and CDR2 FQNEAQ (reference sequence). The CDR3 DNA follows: TGTGCCAGCAATAGCTTGGGGGCGCAGGAGACCCAGTACTTC. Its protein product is CASNSLGAQETQYF. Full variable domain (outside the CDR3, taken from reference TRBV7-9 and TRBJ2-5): DTGVSQNPRHKITKRGQNVTFRCDPISEHNRLYWYRQTLGQGPEFLTYFQNEAQLEKSRLLSDRFSAERPKGSFSTLEIQRTEQGDSAMYLCASNSLGAQETQYFGPGTRLLVL.

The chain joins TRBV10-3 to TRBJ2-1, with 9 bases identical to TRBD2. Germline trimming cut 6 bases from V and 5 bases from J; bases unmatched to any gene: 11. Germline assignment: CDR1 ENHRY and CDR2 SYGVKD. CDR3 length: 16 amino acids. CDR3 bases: TGTGCCATCAGCGATCCGGTGACTAGCGGTGACAATGAGCAGTTCTTC. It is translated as CAISDPVTSGDNEQFF.